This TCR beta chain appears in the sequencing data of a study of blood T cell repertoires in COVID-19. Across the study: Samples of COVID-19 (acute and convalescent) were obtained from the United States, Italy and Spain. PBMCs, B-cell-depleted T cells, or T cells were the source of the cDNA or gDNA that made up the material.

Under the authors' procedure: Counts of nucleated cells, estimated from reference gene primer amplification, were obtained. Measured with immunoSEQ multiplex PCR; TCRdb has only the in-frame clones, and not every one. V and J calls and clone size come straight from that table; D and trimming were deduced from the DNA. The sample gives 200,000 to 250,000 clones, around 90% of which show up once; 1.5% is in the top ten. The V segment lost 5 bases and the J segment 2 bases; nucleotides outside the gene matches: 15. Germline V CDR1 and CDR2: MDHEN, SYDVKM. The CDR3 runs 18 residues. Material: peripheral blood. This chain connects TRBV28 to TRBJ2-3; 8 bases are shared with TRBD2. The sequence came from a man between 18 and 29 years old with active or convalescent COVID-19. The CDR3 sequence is CASSALSGSGGYTDTQYF. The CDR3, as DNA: TGTGCCAGCAGTGCCCTCAGCGGGAGCGGGGGATACACAGATACGCAGTATTTT.